This TCR beta chain was found in a study of beta chain features in type 1 diabetes. Isolated RNA was reverse transcribed in full, so expressed TCRB transcripts were sequenced. Measured with immunoSEQ multiplex PCR; TCRdb has only the in-frame clones, and not every one. The sample lists fewer than 550,000 clones; roughly an eighth were seen once. Study outcomes and limitations: For TCRB rearrangement, an influence of HLA type remained unresolved here. Patients with type 1 diabetes carried fewer insertions and had more deletions at their VDJ junctions. For Type 1 diabetes patients, all four CD4+ subsets carried TCRB CDR3s that were moderately but significantly shorter.

For this clone: What it recognizes is unknown.

This CDR3 has 13 amino acids. V lost 7 bases and J lost 4, with 16 bases in between. Germline CDR1 SQVTM, CDR2 ANQGSEA. The sequence derives from a woman under 30 in good health. The gene calls are TRBV29-1 and TRBJ2-5; D is unclear. Sequenced input: naive CD4+ T cells from blood. Written as DNA, the CDR3 is TGCAGCGCCCTACGGACGGCAGGAGAGACCCAGTACTTC. It is translated as CSALRTAGETQYF.